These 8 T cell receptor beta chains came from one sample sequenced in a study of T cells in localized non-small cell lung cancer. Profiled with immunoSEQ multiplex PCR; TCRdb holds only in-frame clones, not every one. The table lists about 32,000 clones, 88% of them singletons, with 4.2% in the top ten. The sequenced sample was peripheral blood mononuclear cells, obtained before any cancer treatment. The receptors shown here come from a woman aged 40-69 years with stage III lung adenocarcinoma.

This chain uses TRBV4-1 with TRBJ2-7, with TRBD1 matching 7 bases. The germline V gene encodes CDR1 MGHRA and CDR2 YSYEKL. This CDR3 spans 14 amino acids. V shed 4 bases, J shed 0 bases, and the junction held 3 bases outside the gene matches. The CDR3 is CASSLRDSSYEQYF. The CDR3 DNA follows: TGCGCCAGCAGCCTTCGGGACAGCTCCTACGAGCAGTACTTC.

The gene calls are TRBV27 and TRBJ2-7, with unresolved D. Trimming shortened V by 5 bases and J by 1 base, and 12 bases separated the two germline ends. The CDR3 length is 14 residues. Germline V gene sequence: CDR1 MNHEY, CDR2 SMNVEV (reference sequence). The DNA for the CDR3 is TGTGCCAGCAGTATTTCCAGGATATCCTACGAGCAGTACTTC. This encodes CASSISRISYEQYF.

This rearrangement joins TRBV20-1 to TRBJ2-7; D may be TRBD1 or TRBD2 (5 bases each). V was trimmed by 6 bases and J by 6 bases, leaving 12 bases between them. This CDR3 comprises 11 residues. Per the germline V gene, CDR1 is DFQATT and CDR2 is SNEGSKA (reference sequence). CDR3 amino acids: CSAETRGEQYF. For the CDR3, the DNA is TGCAGTGCGGAGACGAGGGGCGAGCAGTACTTC.

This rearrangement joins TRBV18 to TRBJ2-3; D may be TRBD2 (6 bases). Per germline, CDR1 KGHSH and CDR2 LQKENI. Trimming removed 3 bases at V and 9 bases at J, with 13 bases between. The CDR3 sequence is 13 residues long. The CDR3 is CASSPLERGTQYF. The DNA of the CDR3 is TGTGCCAGCTCACCGCTCGAACGGGGGACGCAGTATTTT.

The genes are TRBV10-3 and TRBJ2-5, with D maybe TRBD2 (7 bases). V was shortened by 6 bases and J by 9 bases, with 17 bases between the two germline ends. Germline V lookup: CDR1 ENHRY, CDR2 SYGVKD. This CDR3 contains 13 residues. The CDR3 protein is CAIRGEVGGPQYF. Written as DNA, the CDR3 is TGTGCCATCAGGGGTGAGGTCGGGGGGCCCCAGTACTTC.

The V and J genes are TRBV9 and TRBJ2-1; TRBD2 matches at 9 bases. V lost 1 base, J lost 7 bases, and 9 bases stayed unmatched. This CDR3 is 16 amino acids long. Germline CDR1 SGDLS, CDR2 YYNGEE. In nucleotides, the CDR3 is TGTGCCAGCAGCGTATTACCGGGACTAGCTCGAAATGAGCAGTTCTTC. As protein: CASSVLPGLARNEQFF. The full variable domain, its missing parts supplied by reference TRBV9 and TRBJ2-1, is DSGVTQTPKHLITATGQRVTLRCSPRSGDLSVYWYQQSLDQGLQFLIQYYNGEERAKGNILERFSAQQFPDLHSELNLSSLELGDSALYFCASSVLPGLARNEQFFGPGTRLTVL.

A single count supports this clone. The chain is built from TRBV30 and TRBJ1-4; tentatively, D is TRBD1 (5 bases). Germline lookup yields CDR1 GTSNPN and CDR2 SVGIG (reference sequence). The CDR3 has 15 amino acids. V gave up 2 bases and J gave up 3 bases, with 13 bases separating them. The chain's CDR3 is CAWSNRGEPNEKLFF. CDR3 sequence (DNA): TGTGCCTGGAGTAATAGGGGCGAGCCTAATGAAAAACTGTTTTTT. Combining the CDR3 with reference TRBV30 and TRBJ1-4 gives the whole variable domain SQTIHQWPATLVQPVGSPLSLECTVEGTSNPNLYWYRQAAGRGLQLLFYSVGIGQISSEVPQNLSASRPQDRQFILSSKKLLLSDSGFYLCAWSNRGEPNEKLFFGSGTQLSVL.

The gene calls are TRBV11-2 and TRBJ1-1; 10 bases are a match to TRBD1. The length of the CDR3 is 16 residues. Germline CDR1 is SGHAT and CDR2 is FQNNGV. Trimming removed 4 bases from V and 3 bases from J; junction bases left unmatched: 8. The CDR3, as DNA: TGTGCCAGCAGCTCTTGGACAGGGGGTCCTTACACTGAAGCTTTCTTT. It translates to CASSSWTGGPYTEAFF.